These 19 T cell receptor beta chains were all obtained from the same sample, sequenced in a study of blood T cell repertoires in COVID-19. The assay was immunoSEQ multiplex PCR, and TCRdb's table has in-frame clones only and misses some. Of about 250,000 clones listed, nearly 90% are singletons. The sequencing input was peripheral blood. The source of these receptors is a woman aged 60-70 years with COVID-19, enrolled during active disease.

The gene calls are TRBV15 and TRBJ2-5; D may be TRBD1 (5 bases). This CDR3 is 13 amino acids long. V lost 4 bases, J lost 4 bases, and 10 bases lay in between. CDR1 LNHNV and CDR2 YYDKDF come from the germline V gene (reference sequence). CDR3 nucleotide sequence: TGTGCCACCAGCAAGGGGCACCTAGAGACCCAGTACTTC. Translating gives CATSKGHLETQYF. The entire variable domain, with the rest obtained from reference TRBV15 and TRBJ2-5, is as follows: DAMVIQNPRYQVTQFGKPVTLSCSQTLNHNVMYWYQQKSSQAPKLLFHYYDKDFNNEADTPDNFQSRRPNTSFCFLDIRSPGLGDTAMYLCATSKGHLETQYFGPGTRLLVL.

CDR3 bases: TGTGCCAGCAGCCAAGGCCTTCCGAGGGTTCAGCCCCAGCATTTT. Its translation: CASSQGLPRVQPQHF. The rearrangement links TRBV3-1 (or the pseudogene TRBV3-2) to TRBJ1-5; no reliable D call. CDR1 is LGHDT and CDR2 is YNNKEL in the germline V gene (reference sequence). This CDR3 has 15 residues. The germline V and J ends were trimmed by 1 base and 6 bases, with 13 bases remaining between them.

V usage is TRBV7-8 and J usage is TRBJ1-1; 7 nucleotides match TRBD1. The CDR3 has 15 amino acids. V trimming: 0 bases; J trimming: 8 bases; junction bases outside the gene matches: 9. CDR1 and CDR2 from the germline V gene are SGHVS and FQNEAQ. This chain's CDR3 is CASSLATGDRSEAFF. As DNA, the CDR3 is TGTGCCAGCAGCTTAGCCACCGGGGACAGATCAGAAGCTTTCTTT.

V usage is TRBV5-1 and J usage is TRBJ2-7, with 10 bases matching TRBD1. V was clipped by 4 bases and J by 3 bases; unmatched bases: 10. This CDR3 is built from 16 residues. In germline, CDR1 is SGHRS, CDR2 YFSETQ. CDR3: CASSLNTGTGDYEQYF. The DNA for the CDR3 is TGCGCCAGCAGCCTTAACACCGGGACAGGGGACTACGAGCAGTACTTC.

This clone was recorded once. J is TRBJ1-6 and V is TRBV5-1; a possible D gene is TRBD1 (6 bases). Germline V gives CDR1 SGHRS, CDR2 YFSETQ. V lost 0 bases to trimming and J lost 9 bases, with 10 bases between them. This CDR3 is built from 14 residues. Here the CDR3 DNA reads TGCGCCAGCAGCTTGGGGAACAGGGCTTCACCCCTCCACTTT. Residues: CASSLGNRASPLHF.

The V and J genes are TRBV18 and TRBJ1-3, with D possibly TRBD1 on 5 matching bases. Trimming took off 2 bases at V and 0 bases at J, with 8 bases between the two ends. This CDR3 has 15 residues. Germline CDR1 reads KGHSH; CDR2 reads LQKENI. The CDR3 DNA reads as TGTGCCAGCTCACCATTACAGGACTCTGGAAACACCATATATTTT. It codes for CASSPLQDSGNTIYF.

The rearrangement links TRBV30 to TRBJ1-5, with TRBD1 as a possible D gene (5 bases). CDR3 length: 14 residues. Trimming removed 3 bases from V and 7 bases from J, with 16 bases in between. Looked up from germline, CDR1 is GTSNPN and CDR2 is SVGIG (reference sequence). CDR3 coding DNA: TGTGCCTGGAGGCCGGCAGGGATCGTACAGCCCCAGCATTTT. This sequence encodes CAWRPAGIVQPQHF.

This sequence joins TRBV12-5 and TRBJ1-5; D perhaps matches TRBD1 (6 bases). CDR1 is LGHNT and CDR2 is FRNRAP in the germline V gene. The V gene lost 5 bases and the J gene lost 6 bases, with 17 bases spanning the gap. CDR3 length: 15 amino acids. The CDR3, as DNA: TGTGCTAGTGGTCCGTTGGGGGGCGGGGGTCAGCCCCAGCATTTT. It is translated as CASGPLGGGGQPQHF.

The V gene is TRBV19, the J gene TRBJ1-2, with no clear D. This CDR3 contains 14 residues. Germline assignment: CDR1 LNHDA and CDR2 SQIVND (reference sequence). V was clipped by 5 bases and J by 10 bases, with 20 bases between them. CDR3 loop: CASSQTEPLNDYTF. The CDR3 DNA follows: TGTGCCAGTAGTCAAACTGAACCCCTGAATGACTACACCTTC.

This chain links TRBV5-1 with TRBJ1-3; 8 nucleotides match TRBD1. The length of the CDR3 is 15 residues. The V and J ends lost 4 bases and 4 bases, in that order; junction bases with no gene match: 7. The germline V gene has CDR1 SGHRS and CDR2 YFSETQ. CDR3 protein: CASSPAQGGGNTIYF. Written as DNA, the CDR3 is TGCGCCAGCAGCCCAGCACAGGGGGGAGGAAACACCATATATTTT.

V usage is TRBV7-8 and J usage is TRBJ2-3; TRBD1 might be the D (5 bases). V lost 1 base, J lost 0 bases, and 11 bases lay in between. Germline lookup yields CDR1 SGHVS and CDR2 FQNEAQ. This CDR3 has 16 amino acids. The CDR3 nucleotides are TGTGCCAGCAGCTTAGTTGCAGGGCACAGCACAGATACGCAGTATTTT. Its translation is CASSLVAGHSTDTQYF. Using reference TRBV7-8 and TRBJ2-3 for the parts outside the CDR3, the full variable domain is GAGVSQSPRYKVAKRGQDVALRCDPISGHVSLFWYQQALGQGPEFLTYFQNEAQLDKSGLPSDRFFAERPEGSVSTLKIQRTQQEDSAVYLCASSLVAGHSTDTQYFGPGTRLTVL.

This chain joins TRBV10-3 and TRBJ2-3, with 7 bases identical to TRBD2. The CDR3 spans 15 residues. V was clipped by 4 bases and J by 1 base; unmatched bases: 5. CDR1 is ENHRY, CDR2 SYGVKD, per germline. CDR3 loop: CAISASGGGTDTQYF. The CDR3 DNA sequence: TGTGCCATCAGTGCTAGTGGGGGGGGCACAGATACGCAGTATTTT.

This clone was seen only once. The chain links TRBV11-2 to TRBJ1-2; weak D call: TRBD1 (5 bases). CDR3 size: 15 residues. CDR1 is SGHAT and CDR2 is FQNNGV in the germline V gene. Trimming pared 2 bases from V and 2 bases from J, leaving 12 bases between. In DNA, the CDR3 is TGTGCCAGCAGCTTACACCCCGGGGGGAACTATGGCTACACCTTC. This encodes CASSLHPGGNYGYTF.

The chain combines TRBV4-2 with TRBJ2-5; 14 nucleotides match TRBD2. Trimming cost V 2 bases and J 1 base; bases outside gene matches: 3. The CDR3 loop spans 17 amino acids. In germline, CDR1 is LGHNA, CDR2 YNFKEQ. Here the CDR3 DNA reads TGTGCCAGCAGCCAACCTGGGACTAGCGGGGGCCAAGAGACCCAGTACTTC. Its translation: CASSQPGTSGGQETQYF.

The chain links TRBV9 to TRBJ1-4; D is ambiguous. This CDR3 is built from 15 residues. Germline loops: CDR1 SGDLS, CDR2 YYNGEE. The ends were cut back, 0 bases at V and 2 bases at J, with 8 bases in the middle. The CDR3 DNA reads TGTGCCAGCAGCGTAGCCCCGGGGACTAATGAAAAACTGTTTTTT. Its protein is CASSVAPGTNEKLFF.

This chain joins TRBV29-1 and TRBJ1-1, with 8 bases identical to TRBD1. V shed 4 bases and J 7 bases; nucleotides not matched to a gene: 8. The germline V gene encodes CDR1 SQVTM and CDR2 ANQGSEA. The CDR3 sequence is 13 residues long. DNA for the CDR3: TGCAGCGTTGTCCGGCAGGGGGCCGGTGAAGCTTTCTTT. It translates to CSVVRQGAGEAFF.

The chain is built from TRBV9 and TRBJ1-2; D remains unclear. Trimming left V 0 bases short and J 3 bases short, with 6 bases between. This CDR3 region has 13 residues. Germline CDR1 reads SGDLS; CDR2 reads YYNGEE. The CDR3 DNA follows: TGTGCCAGCAGCGTAGACAGCCACTATGGCTACACCTTC. It specifies CASSVDSHYGYTF.

This clone was found once. The chain joins TRBV19 to TRBJ2-2; 12 bases are a match to TRBD1. Germline assignment: CDR1 LNHDA and CDR2 SQIVND (reference sequence). The CDR3 is 16 residues long. J gave up 7 bases and V 6 bases, and 9 bases lay outside the gene matches. This CDR3 is CASRGPGQGAIGELFF. CDR3 DNA: TGTGCCAGTAGAGGGCCGGGACAGGGGGCAATCGGGGAGCTGTTTTTT.

The chain joins TRBV7-9 to TRBJ1-1, with no clear D. This CDR3 spans 13 amino acids. In germline, CDR1 is SEHNR, CDR2 FQNEAQ (reference sequence). The germline V and J ends were trimmed by 5 bases and 11 bases, with 18 bases remaining between them. For the CDR3, the DNA is TGTGCCAGCAGCCTCAGCGAACGGGGTAGGGCTTTCTTT. Translation gives CASSLSERGRAFF.